Listed below are T cell receptor beta chains from one sample, sequenced in a study of cytomegalovirus exposure and HLA in healthy donors. Assay: immunoSEQ multiplex PCR; the TCRdb copy retains only in-frame clones and omits some. The sample consists of hundreds of thousands of clones, over 75% of them appearing once. The specimen sequenced was PBMCs. All receptors come from a male donor in good health and CMV-seronegative. CDR3s include the opening cysteine and the closing phenylalanine or tryptophan. The D gene is left open where the match is weak. Clone sizes are given selectively: once, few, many, or a class where the clone is expanded.

>17|.|TRBV9|once|TRBJ2-7
CASSPHEGGAQTYEQYF
TGTGCCAGCAGCCCCCATGAAGGCGGGGCGCAAACCTACGAGCAGTACTTC
>14|.|TRBV27|.|TRBJ1-5
CASSFGQSDQPQHF
TGTGCCAGCAGCTTTGGACAGTCCGATCAGCCCCAGCATTTT
>13|TRBD1|TRBV6-1|.|TRBJ1-1
CASSLTGGTEAFF
TGTGCCAGCAGTCTTACAGGGGGCACTGAAGCTTTCTTT
>15|TRBD1|TRBV5-1|.|TRBJ2-1
CASSTGTGVRNEQFF
TGCGCCAGCAGCACAGGGACAGGGGTGAGGAATGAGCAGTTCTTC
>14|.|TRBV29-1|.|TRBJ2-7
CSVEGSRNSYEQYF
TGCAGCGTTGAAGGGTCCAGGAACTCCTACGAGCAGTACTTC
>14|.|TRBV29-1|few|TRBJ2-7
CSASRSGSGYEQYF
TGCAGCGCCTCCCGATCGGGGAGCGGCTACGAGCAGTACTTC
>10|.|TRBV20-1|.|TRBJ1-5
CSATDQPQHF
TGCAGTGCTACAGATCAGCCCCAGCATTTT
>13|.|TRBV19|.|TRBJ2-3
CASSEDDTDTQYF
TGTGCCAGTTCAGAGGATGACACAGATACGCAGTATTTT
>16|.|TRBV4-1|.|TRBJ2-6
CASSQDGAPGANVLTF
TGCGCCAGCAGCCAAGACGGAGCGCCTGGGGCCAACGTCCTGACTTTC
>14|TRBD2|TRBV27|.|TRBJ2-7
CASIRLAGGYEQYF
TGTGCCAGCATCAGACTAGCGGGAGGGTACGAGCAGTACTTC
>12|TRBD1|TRBV7-9|.|TRBJ1-2
CSSTQGGYGYTF
TGTTCCAGCACCCAGGGGGGTTATGGCTACACCTTC
>15|.|TRBV5-6|.|TRBJ2-7
CASSLLAGGAYEQYF
TGTGCCAGCAGCCTCCTTGCTGGAGGGGCCTACGAGCAGTACTTC
>15|TRBD1|TRBV28|.|TRBJ2-7
CASSPTGPERAEQYF
TGTGCCAGCAGTCCGACAGGGCCTGAACGCGCTGAGCAGTACTTC
>13|TRBD1|TRBV30|few|TRBJ1-1
CARDRTENTEAFF
TGTGCCAGGGACAGGACCGAGAACACTGAAGCTTTCTTT
>13|.|TRBV5-5|few|TRBJ1-1
CASSLPVNTEAFF
TGTGCCAGCAGCCTTCCGGTGAACACTGAAGCTTTCTTT
>15|TRBD2|TRBV6-5|.|TRBJ2-1
CASSYLSSGDNEQFF
TGTGCCAGCAGTTACTTGTCTAGCGGGGACAATGAGCAGTTCTTC
>12|TRBD1|TRBV29-1|.|TRBJ2-5
CSVLDREETQYF
TGCAGCGTCCTTGACAGGGAAGAGACCCAGTACTTC